Following are 20 T cell receptor beta chains from one sample sequenced in a study of blood T cell repertoires in COVID-19. Here immunoSEQ multiplex PCR was the method, and the copy in TCRdb shows in-frame clones only, minus some. The table has 350,000 or so clones, about nine tenths seen once. Source material: peripheral blood. These receptors originate from a woman aged 55-69 years with COVID-19, enrolled during active disease.

This chain connects TRBV5-4 to TRBJ2-7; 7 bases are shared with TRBD1. The V and J ends lost 0 bases and 6 bases, in that order; junction bases with no gene match: 0. Germline V gene lookup returns CDR1 SGHNT and CDR2 YYREEE (reference sequence). CDR3 length: 12 amino acids. CDR3 protein: CASSLDRGEQYF. CDR3 coding DNA: TGTGCCAGCAGCTTGGACAGGGGCGAGCAGTACTTC.

Here the CDR3 reads CASSRNLRGGLETQYF. CDR3 in DNA: TGCGCCAGCAGCAGAAACTTGCGGGGGGGCCTTGAGACCCAGTACTTC. This sequence joins TRBV5-1 and TRBJ2-5; TRBD2 matches at 9 bases. The V gene's germline CDR1 is SGHRS and CDR2 YFSETQ. This CDR3 has 16 residues. Unmatched junction bases numbered 12, after V lost 4 bases and J lost 5 bases.

This clone was found a few times. This chain links TRBV2 with TRBJ1-1; 7 bases agree with TRBD1. The CDR3 is made up of 14 amino acids. The germline V gene has CDR1 SNHLY and CDR2 FYNNEI. V gave up 2 bases and J gave up 4 bases; unmatched junction bases: 4. The DNA for the CDR3 is TGTGCCAGCAGTGAACTTGCAGGGGGCACTGAAGCTTTCTTT. It is translated as CASSELAGGTEAFF. The variable domain in full, with the rest retrieved from reference TRBV2 and TRBJ1-1, is EPEVTQTPSHQVTQMGQEVILRCVPISNHLYFYWYRQILGQKVEFLVSFYNNEISEKSEIFDDQFSVERPDGSNFTLKIRSTKLEDSAMYFCASSELAGGTEAFFGQGTRLTVV.

The chain uses TRBV2 and TRBJ2-4, with a tentative D call TRBD2 (6 bases). Germline V gene lookup returns CDR1 SNHLY and CDR2 FYNNEI. The CDR3 spans 12 residues. V shed 8 bases and J shed 6 bases, with 11 bases lying between them. The CDR3 reads CASRGLPNIQYF. For the CDR3, the DNA is TGTGCCAGCCGGGGACTCCCAAACATTCAGTACTTC.

This clone was detected once. This sequence joins TRBV3-1 (or the pseudogene TRBV3-2) and TRBJ2-7, with D perhaps TRBD2 (7 bases). The CDR3 loop spans 19 amino acids. V was trimmed by 3 bases and J by 0 bases, leaving 24 bases between them. Germline CDR1 LGHDT, CDR2 YNNKEL (reference sequence). The DNA for the CDR3 is TGTGCCAGCAGCCAGGACTTTGATCGAGGGGGGGCCAGCTCCTACGAGCAGTACTTC. Its translation is CASSQDFDRGGASSYEQYF.

CDR3 loop: CASSYREGRNTIYF. CDR3 in DNA: TGTGCCAGCAGCTACAGAGAAGGCCGAAACACCATATATTTT. The V call is TRBV5-6, the J call TRBJ1-3; D ambiguous. The V and J ends lost 3 bases and 5 bases respectively, with 12 bases between them. CDR1 and CDR2 from the germline V gene are SGHDT and YYEEEE. The CDR3 sequence is 14 residues long.

The rearrangement joins TRBV27 to TRBJ1-1; unclear D gene. Trimming took 6 bases from V and 5 from J, leaving 10 bases between them. CDR1 MNHEY and CDR2 SMNVEV come from the germline V gene (reference sequence). This CDR3 is built from 12 residues. CDR3: CASRSLRTEAFF. The CDR3 DNA follows: TGTGCCAGCAGATCACTGAGGACTGAAGCTTTCTTT.

The chain employs TRBV12-3 or TRBV12-4 and TRBJ1-6; TRBD1 agrees at 8 bases. V shed 6 bases, J shed 10 bases, and the junction held 5 bases outside the gene matches. This CDR3 is 13 amino acids long. In DNA form, the CDR3 reads TGTGCCAGCAGGACAGGGGCGGACTCACCCCTCCACTTT. This codes for CASRTGADSPLHF.

The rearrangement links TRBV25-1 to TRBJ2-3; D unresolved. V was clipped by 4 bases and J by 2 bases, with 7 bases between them. This CDR3 has 13 residues. In germline, CDR1 is MGHDK, CDR2 SYGVNS. The CDR3 here is CASSVQLTDTQYF. The CDR3 DNA is TGTGCCAGCAGTGTACAGCTCACAGATACGCAGTATTTT.

The rearrangement links TRBV27 to TRBJ1-1, with D possibly being TRBD1 (6 bases). Between the trimmed V and J ends, which lost 10 bases and 0 bases, there was a span of 18 bases. The CDR3 contains 15 residues. The V gene's germline CDR1 is MNHEY and CDR2 SMNVEV (reference sequence). The CDR3: CATRRDTGMNTEAFF. The CDR3 DNA reads TGTGCCACGCGAAGGGACACAGGGATGAACACTGAAGCTTTCTTT.

The CDR3 region is CVTGQANQPQHF. The DNA of the CDR3 is TGTGTCACAGGGCAGGCCAATCAGCCCCAGCATTTT. V is TRBV28 and J is TRBJ1-5; D perhaps matches TRBD1 (6 bases). This CDR3 has 12 amino acids. Germline V lookup: CDR1 MDHEN, CDR2 SYDVKM.

The chain has TRBV14 and TRBJ2-1; 7 bases align to TRBD2. The CDR3 loop spans 17 amino acids. Germline V gene data show CDR1 as SGHDN and CDR2 as FVKESK. Unmatched junction bases numbered 10, after V lost 0 bases and J lost 5 bases. CDR3: CASSQEGFGGTNNEQFF. Written as DNA, the CDR3 is TGTGCCAGCAGCCAAGAGGGATTCGGGGGGACGAACAATGAGCAGTTCTTC. Using reference TRBV14 and TRBJ2-1 for the parts outside the CDR3, the full variable domain is EAGVTQFPSHSVIEKGQTVTLRCDPISGHDNLYWYRRVMGKEIKFLLHFVKESKQDESGMPNNRFLAERTGGTYSTLKVQPAELEDSGVYFCASSQEGFGGTNNEQFFGPGTRLTVL.

The rearrangement joins TRBV7-9 to TRBJ1-3, with 7 bases aligning to TRBD1. This CDR3 has 16 residues. Trimming removed 5 bases from V and 2 bases from J; junction bases left unmatched: 9. The germline V gene encodes CDR1 SEHNR and CDR2 FQNEAQ (reference sequence). Written as DNA, the CDR3 is TGTGCCAGCAGCCCGCTGTGGCAGGGGGCTGGAAACACCATATATTTT. Translation: CASSPLWQGAGNTIYF.

The CDR3 region is CASSFGTSGGKYNEQFF. The CDR3 DNA is TGCGCCAGCAGCTTCGGGACTAGCGGGGGAAAATACAATGAGCAGTTCTTC. V usage is TRBV5-1 and J usage is TRBJ2-1, with TRBD2 identical over 14 bases. The CDR3 has 17 amino acids. V was pared by 2 bases and J by 4 bases, with 5 bases of the junction left unmatched. The germline CDR1 and CDR2 sequences are SGHRS and YFSETQ.

The chain recombines TRBV7-9 with TRBJ2-1; 8 bases are a match to TRBD2. The ends lost 10 bases at V and 2 bases at J; junction bases unmatched: 7. The CDR3 is 14 residues long. CDR1 and CDR2 (germline): SEHNR, FQNEAQ (reference sequence). The CDR3 nucleotides are TGTGCCACCAGGAGCGGGGGACCCTACAATGAGCAGTTCTTC. Its translation: CATRSGGPYNEQFF.

The V gene is TRBV5-4, the J gene TRBJ1-2; 7 bases are shared with TRBD1. V was clipped by 2 bases and J by 7 bases; unmatched bases: 8. Looked up from germline, CDR1 is SGHNT and CDR2 is YYREEE (reference sequence). This CDR3 contains 14 residues. The CDR3 here is CASSLTGASTGYTF. CDR3 in DNA: TGTGCCAGCAGCTTAACAGGGGCCAGTACTGGCTACACCTTC.

This chain joins TRBV7-3 and TRBJ1-6; D is perhaps TRBD1 (5 bases). The CDR3 consists of 16 residues. Germline loops: CDR1 SGHTA, CDR2 FQGTGA. Trimming stripped 4 bases from V and 3 bases from J, with 13 bases between. CDR3 protein: CASSSDGQIYNSPLHF. CDR3 coding DNA: TGTGCCAGCAGCTCAGACGGACAAATCTATAATTCACCCCTCCACTTT.

The chain carries TRBV18 and TRBJ1-1, with 7 bases matching TRBD1. The CDR3 has 13 amino acids. V lost 8 bases and J lost 5; bases outside the gene matches: 8. The germline V gene encodes CDR1 KGHSH and CDR2 LQKENI. CDR3 sequence: CASLLAGGTEAFF. The CDR3 DNA follows: TGTGCCAGCCTCCTGGCAGGGGGAACTGAAGCTTTCTTT.

V is TRBV6-5 and J is TRBJ1-1; 9 bases are shared with TRBD1. The length of the CDR3 is 14 residues. V was clipped by 4 bases and J by 1 base; unmatched bases: 1. Germline assignment: CDR1 MNHEY and CDR2 SVGAGI. CDR3 protein: CASSSGQGNTEAFF. CDR3 sequence (DNA): TGTGCCAGCAGTTCGGGACAGGGGAACACTGAAGCTTTCTTT.

V usage is TRBV6-5 and J usage is TRBJ1-5, with D possibly matching TRBD1 (5 bases). Germline V gene sequence: CDR1 MNHEY, CDR2 SVGAGI. The CDR3 runs to 13 residues. Between the trimmed V and J ends, which lost 8 bases and 7 bases, there was a span of 15 bases. The CDR3 coding sequence is TGTGCCAGCCCTCCCAGGGTTTGGCAGCCCCAGCATTTT. Its translation is CASPPRVWQPQHF.